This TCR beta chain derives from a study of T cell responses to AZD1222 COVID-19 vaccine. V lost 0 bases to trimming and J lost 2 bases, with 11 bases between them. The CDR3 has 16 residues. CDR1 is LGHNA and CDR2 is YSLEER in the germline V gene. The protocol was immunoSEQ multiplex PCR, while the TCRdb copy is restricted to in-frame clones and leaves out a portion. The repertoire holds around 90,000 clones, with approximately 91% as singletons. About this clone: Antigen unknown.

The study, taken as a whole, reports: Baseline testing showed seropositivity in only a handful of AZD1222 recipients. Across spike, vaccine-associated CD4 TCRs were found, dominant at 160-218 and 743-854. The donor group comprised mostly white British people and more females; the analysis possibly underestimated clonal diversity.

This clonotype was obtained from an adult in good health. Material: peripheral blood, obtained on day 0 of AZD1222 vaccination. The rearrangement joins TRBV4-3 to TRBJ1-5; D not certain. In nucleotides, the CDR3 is TGCGCCAGCAGCCAAGATCGGGGATTGGGCAATCAGCCCCAGCATTTT. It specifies CASSQDRGLGNQPQHF.